Here is one TCR beta chain with its context. Its antigen is not identified. This entry comes from a study of human thymus T cells. Infants, healthy and Finnish, who were having corrective surgery for congenital heart defects served as donors. A roughly 0.45-1 mL peripheral blood aliquot was taken intraoperatively from four of eight donors. Blood DNA came from all available leukocytes, not a fixed cell number. General observations from the study: Biased V and J segment usage appeared in thymus and peripheral blood.

Libraries were prepared by immunoSEQ multiplex PCR; TCRdb keeps only in-frame clonotypes and omits some of them. In the table there are some 50,000 clones, just under 95% of which are singletons. Trimming took off 3 bases at V and 1 base at J, with 14 bases between the two ends. CDR1 and CDR2 from the germline V gene are MDHEN and SYDVKM. The CDR3 length is 16 residues. The chain carries TRBV28 and TRBJ2-3, with a weak D call TRBD1 (5 bases). This clonotype was obtained from a girl less than two years old with a congenital heart defect but otherwise immunologically healthy. Material for sequencing was blood. DNA for the CDR3: TGTGCCAGCAGTTTTGCGACGACAGCACGCACAGATACGCAGTATTTT. Its protein is CASSFATTARTDTQYF.